This is a list of T cell receptor beta chains from one sample in a study of PD-1 blockade in mismatch repair-deficient tumors. Libraries were prepared by immunoSEQ multiplex PCR; TCRdb keeps only in-frame clonotypes and omits some of them. This table has more than 90,000 clones, 60% to 85% appearing once. This specimen was peripheral blood, taken 60 weeks after starting pembrolizumab. These receptors were collected from an adult with mismatch repair-deficient cancer. CDR3s include the opening cysteine and the closing phenylalanine or tryptophan. The D gene is left open where the match is weak. Size is stated for part of the rows, as once, few or many counts, or as a class when the clone is expanded.

TGTGCCAGCAGCTTAACGTCTCGCTACGACAATGAGCAGTTCTTC,CASSLTSRYDNEQFF,TRBV7-3,NA,TRBJ2-1,15,NA
TGCGCCAGCAGCCTCCAGGGGGGACTAGTTGCCAATGAGCAGTTCTTC,CASSLQGGLVANEQFF,TRBV4-1,NA,TRBJ2-1,16,NA
TGTGCCAGCAGCCCGGGACTAGCGGGAAGCAATGAGCAGTTCTTC,CASSPGLAGSNEQFF,TRBV6-5,NA,TRBJ2-1,15,TRBD2
TGTGCCAGCAACGGACTAGCGGGAGGTGAGCAGTACTTT,CASNGLAGGEQYF,TRBV18,NA,TRBJ2-7,13,TRBD2
TGCGCCAGCAGCCGGACTAGCGAAACCTACAATGAGCAGTTCTTC,CASSRTSETYNEQFF,TRBV5-1,NA,TRBJ2-1,15,TRBD2
TGTGCCAGTAGTTCCTCGACTAGCGCCTACGAGCAGTACTTC,CASSSSTSAYEQYF,TRBV19,NA,TRBJ2-7,14,TRBD2
TGTGCCAGCTCGTCGGAGTGGCAGTCGTTCTACGAGCAGTACTTC,CASSSEWQSFYEQYF,TRBV18,NA,TRBJ2-7,15,NA
TGTGCCAGCAGCCAAGAACTAGCGGAGCTCTCCTTTGGGGGGGAGTTCTTC,CASSQELAELSFGGEFF,TRBV5-4,NA,TRBJ2-1,17,TRBD2
TGTGCCAGCAGTCAGACGACAGGGGTGACCGGGGAGCTGTTTTTT,CASSQTTGVTGELFF,TRBV6-5,many,TRBJ2-2,15,TRBD1
TGTGCCAGCAGCCTACGGACTAGCGGGACCTACAATGAGCAGTTCTTC,CASSLRTSGTYNEQFF,TRBV13,NA,TRBJ2-1,16,TRBD2
TGCGCCAGCAGTGGGGTACCCTACGAGCAGTACTTC,CASSGVPYEQYF,TRBV10-2,NA,TRBJ2-7,12,NA
TGTGCCAGCAGTTATCCAGGGTTAAATGAAGCTTTCTTT,CASSYPGLNEAFF,TRBV6-5,NA,TRBJ1-1,13,NA
TGTGCCAGCAGTAAACTAGCGGGGGCCTACAATGAGCAGTTCTTC,CASSKLAGAYNEQFF,TRBV2,few,TRBJ2-1,15,TRBD2
TGTGCCAGCAGTTTGGGTAGCAATCAGCCCCAGCATTTT,CASSLGSNQPQHF,TRBV27,NA,TRBJ1-5,13,NA
TGTGTCAGCAGCTTAGAGGAGTCCAGGGTCAACTCTGGGGCCAACGTCCTGACTTTC,CVSSLEESRVNSGANVLTF,TRBV7-2,NA,TRBJ2-6,19,NA
TGTGCCAGCAGTGAACAGGCGGAAAGCTATGGCTACACCTTC,CASSEQAESYGYTF,TRBV6-1,NA,TRBJ1-2,14,NA
TGTGCCAGCAGCCGAAGGGTAGCTACCTACGAGCAGTACTTC,CASSRRVATYEQYF,TRBV25-1,once,TRBJ2-7,14,NA
TGTGCCAGCAGCCCCGGGACAGGAGGTCCCTACGAGCAGTACTTC,CASSPGTGGPYEQYF,TRBV5-4,NA,TRBJ2-7,15,TRBD1
TGTGCCATCAGTAGGGACAGCGGGGAGCTGTTTTTT,CAISRDSGELFF,TRBV10-3,once,TRBJ2-2,12,TRBD1
TGTGCCAGCAGCCTCATTCGACTAGTTGGCTACAATGAGCAGTTCTTC,CASSLIRLVGYNEQFF,TRBV7-8,NA,TRBJ2-1,16,NA
TGTGCCAGCAGCCTTCGTCGAACAGATACGCAGTATTTT,CASSLRRTDTQYF,TRBV14,NA,TRBJ2-3,13,NA
TGTGCCAGCAGTTACGGAAACCTTAGCAATCAGCCCCAGCATTTT,CASSYGNLSNQPQHF,TRBV6-6,NA,TRBJ1-5,15,NA
TGCGCCAGCAGCCATGCTACTATCCCCACCGGGGAGCTGTTTTTT,CASSHATIPTGELFF,TRBV4-3,NA,TRBJ2-2,15,NA
TGTGCCTGGAGGCGGGACTCCTCCACCGGGGAGCTGTTTTTT,CAWRRDSSTGELFF,TRBV30,many,TRBJ2-2,14,NA
TGCGCCAGCAGCTTGGTGGTCGGTGGAGGGGAGCAGTTCTTC,CASSLVVGGGEQFF,TRBV5-1,NA,TRBJ2-1,14,NA
TGCAGCGTTGTCCCTAGCGGGACCACCGGGGAGCTGTTTTTT,CSVVPSGTTGELFF,TRBV29-1,NA,TRBJ2-2,14,TRBD2
TGTGCCAGCAGCGTAGATCAAGGGGCTAACTATGGCTACACCTTC,CASSVDQGANYGYTF,TRBV9,NA,TRBJ1-2,15,NA
TGTGCCAGCAGCCTTAGAGGACAGGGGTCGGGGCAAGAGACCCAGTACTTC,CASSLRGQGSGQETQYF,TRBV9,NA,TRBJ2-5,17,TRBD1
TGTGCCAGCAGCTTAGTCTCTCGGGGAGATACGCAGTATTTT,CASSLVSRGDTQYF,TRBV7-2,few,TRBJ2-3,14,NA
TGTGCCAGAAGCTCGGCCCAGGTCTGTGGCAAAAACATTCAGTACTTC,CARSSAQVCGKNIQYF,TRBV5-3,NA,TRBJ2-4,16,NA